These T cell receptor beta chains were read from a single sample in a study of beta chain features in type 1 diabetes. Assay: immunoSEQ multiplex PCR; the TCRdb copy retains only in-frame clones and omits some. The repertoire has 250,000 to 300,000 clones, approximately 24% of them found once; the top ten carry roughly 0.011%. Sequencing used naive CD4+ T cells from blood. These receptors were collected from a woman in her thirties with type 1 diabetes. Both conserved end residues are part of each CDR3. Each record gives: V gene, J gene, CDR3 protein.

>TRBV28|TRBJ2-1
CASSPHSSYNEQFF
>TRBV4-1|TRBJ2-7
CASSLGLSSYEQYF
>TRBV11-2|TRBJ2-7
CASSLDMAGKTYEQYF
>TRBV18|TRBJ2-7
CASSPGGVGSYEQYF
>TRBV5-1|TRBJ2-1
CASSLLTSHEQFF
>TRBV5-1|TRBJ2-1
CASSGGLAGEVFYNEQFF
>TRBV7-3|TRBJ2-5
CASSYQGVGETQYF
>TRBV10-3|TRBJ2-6
CAISTGPFTSGANVLTF
>TRBV7-9|TRBJ1-1
CASSLAPQGDTEAFF
>TRBV7-2|TRBJ2-7
CASSMTRYEQYF
>TRBV5-1|TRBJ2-7
CASSLGQFSYEQYF
>TRBV20-1|TRBJ2-1
CSARERTGQFF
>TRBV5-5|TRBJ2-1
CASAPRAGAYNEQFF
>TRBV13|TRBJ2-5
CASSLKGGAELETQYF
>TRBV7-9|TRBJ2-1
CASSFGRSVSYNEQFF
>TRBV28|TRBJ2-6
CASSFDRDGANVLTF
>TRBV30|TRBJ1-4
CAWSPRSHEKLFF
>TRBV28|TRBJ2-4
CASSLLDSKAKNIQYF
>TRBV30|TRBJ1-5
CAWSGTGEQPQHF
>TRBV7-9|TRBJ2-5
CASSRQGLKETQYF
>TRBV29-1|TRBJ2-1
CSVSEYNEQFF
>TRBV5-4|TRBJ1-4
CASSGGTGDEKLFF
>TRBV29-1|TRBJ1-1
CSVAGHPSTEAFF
>TRBV18|TRBJ2-7
CASSPQREVGEQYF
>TRBV19|TRBJ1-1
CASSIRGLNTEAFF
>TRBV4-2|TRBJ2-3
CASSQNSGRNTDTQYF
>TRBV29-1|TRBJ2-1
CSVSSGTAGNEQFF
>TRBV27|TRBJ2-5
CASRKQGAETQYF
>TRBV11-1|TRBJ2-5
CASSFANPGTQYF
>TRBV5-1|TRBJ1-1
CASSYGGRTEAFF